Given below is one TCR beta chain in context. Its antigen remains unidentified. Treatment noted: roughly 11-day PBMC culture with coronavirus spike peptide pools or control peptides (ViraFEST assay). The sample originates from a study of vaccination and CD4 T cells after COVID-19. Study background: Stimulation of cells relied on overlapping spike peptides derived from SARS-CoV-2, HCoV-NL63, HCoV-OC43 and HCoV-229E.

Trimming removed 3 bases at V and 9 bases at J, with 15 bases between. Germline V gene sequence: CDR1 SEHNR, CDR2 FQNEAQ (reference sequence). The CDR3 contains 13 residues. CD4+ T cells that had been cultured provided DNA sequenced with the Oncomine TCR Beta short-read assay. TCRdb reprocessed the PCR reads with MiXCR, giving one entry per CDR3 protein. The sample lists about 25,000 distinct CDR3 sequences, around two fifths occurring once. Sequencing was done on a sample of CD4+ T cells from blood, cultured in vitro. This clonotype was sampled from a human donor who had recovered from COVID-19. The rearrangement joins TRBV7-9 to TRBJ2-7; possibly TRBD2 for D (6 bases). The CDR3 nucleotides are TGTGCCAGCAGCTTGGCCCCCGGCGGGATGCAGTACTTC. This encodes CASSLAPGGMQYF. The entire variable domain, with the rest obtained from reference TRBV7-9 and TRBJ2-7, is as follows: DTGVSQNPRHKITKRGQNVTFRCDPISEHNRLYWYRQTLGQGPEFLTYFQNEAQLEKSRLLSDRFSAERPKGSFSTLEIQRTEQGDSAMYLCASSLAPGGMQYFGPGTRLTVT.